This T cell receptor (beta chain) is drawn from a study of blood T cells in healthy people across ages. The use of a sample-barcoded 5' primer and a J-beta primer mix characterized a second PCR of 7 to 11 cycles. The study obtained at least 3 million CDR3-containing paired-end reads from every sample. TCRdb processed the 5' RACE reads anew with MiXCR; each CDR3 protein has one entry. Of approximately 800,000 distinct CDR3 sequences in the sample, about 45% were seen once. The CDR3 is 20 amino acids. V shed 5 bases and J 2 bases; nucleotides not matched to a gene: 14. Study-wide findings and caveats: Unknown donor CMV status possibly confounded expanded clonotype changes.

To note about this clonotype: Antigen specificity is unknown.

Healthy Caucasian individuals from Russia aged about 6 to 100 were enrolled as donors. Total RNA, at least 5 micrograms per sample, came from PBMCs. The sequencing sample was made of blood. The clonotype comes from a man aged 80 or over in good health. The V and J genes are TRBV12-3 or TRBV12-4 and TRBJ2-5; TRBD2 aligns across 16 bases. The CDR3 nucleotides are TGTGCCAGCAGTGTTTCCTCCGGGACTAGCGGGGGGGAGACTCAAGAGACCCAGTACTTC. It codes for CASSVSSGTSGGETQETQYF.